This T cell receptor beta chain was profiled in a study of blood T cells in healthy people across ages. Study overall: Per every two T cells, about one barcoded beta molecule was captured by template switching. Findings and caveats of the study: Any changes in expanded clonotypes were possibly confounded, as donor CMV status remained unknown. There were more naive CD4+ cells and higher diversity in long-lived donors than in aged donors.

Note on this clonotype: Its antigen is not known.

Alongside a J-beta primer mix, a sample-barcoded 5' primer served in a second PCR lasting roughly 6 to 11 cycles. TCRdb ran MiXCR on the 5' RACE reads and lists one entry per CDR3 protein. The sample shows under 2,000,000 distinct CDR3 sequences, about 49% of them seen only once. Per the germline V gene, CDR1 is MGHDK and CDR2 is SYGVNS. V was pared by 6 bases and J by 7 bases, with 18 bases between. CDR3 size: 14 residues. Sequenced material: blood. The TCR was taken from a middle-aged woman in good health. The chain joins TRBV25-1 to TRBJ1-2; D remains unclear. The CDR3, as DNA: TGTGCCAGCAGCGACCCTGGTAGTACGGTTGGCTACACCTTC. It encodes CASSDPGSTVGYTF.